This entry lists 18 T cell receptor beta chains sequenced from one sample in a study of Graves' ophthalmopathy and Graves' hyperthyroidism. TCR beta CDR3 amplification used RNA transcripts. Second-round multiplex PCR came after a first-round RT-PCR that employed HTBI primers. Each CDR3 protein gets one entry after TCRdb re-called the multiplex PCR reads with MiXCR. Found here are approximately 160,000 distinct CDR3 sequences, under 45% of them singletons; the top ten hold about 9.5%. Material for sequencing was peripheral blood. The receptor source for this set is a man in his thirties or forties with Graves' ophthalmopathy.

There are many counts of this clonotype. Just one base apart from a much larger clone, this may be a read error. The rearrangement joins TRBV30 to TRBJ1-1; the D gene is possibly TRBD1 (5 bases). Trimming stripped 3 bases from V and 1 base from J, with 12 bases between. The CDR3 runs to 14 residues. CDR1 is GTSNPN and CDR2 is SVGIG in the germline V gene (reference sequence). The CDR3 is CAWRTGPTNTEAFF. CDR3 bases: TGTGCCTGGAGGACGGGACCCACGAACACTGAAGCTTTCTTT.

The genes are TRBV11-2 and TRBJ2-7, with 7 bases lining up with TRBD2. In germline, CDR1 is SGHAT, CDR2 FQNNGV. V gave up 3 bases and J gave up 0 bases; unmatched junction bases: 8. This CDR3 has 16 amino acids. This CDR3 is CASSFRRSGTSYEQYF. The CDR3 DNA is TGTGCCAGCAGCTTCAGGCGGAGCGGGACCTCCTACGAGCAGTACTTC.

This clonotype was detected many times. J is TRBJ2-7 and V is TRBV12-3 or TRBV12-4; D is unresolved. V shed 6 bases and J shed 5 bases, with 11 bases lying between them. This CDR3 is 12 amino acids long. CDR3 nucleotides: TGTGCCAGCAGGGATAGTCTGGACGAGCAGTACTTC. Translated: CASRDSLDEQYF.

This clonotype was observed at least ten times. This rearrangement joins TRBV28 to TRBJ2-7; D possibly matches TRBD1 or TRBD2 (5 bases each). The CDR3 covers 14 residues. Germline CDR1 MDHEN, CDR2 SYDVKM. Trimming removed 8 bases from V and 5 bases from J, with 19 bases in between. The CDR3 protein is CASRDSGHVDEQYF. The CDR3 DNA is TGTGCCAGCCGCGACTCGGGGCACGTGGACGAGCAGTACTTC. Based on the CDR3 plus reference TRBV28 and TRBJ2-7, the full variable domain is DVKVTQSSRYLVKRTGEKVFLECVQDMDHENMFWYRQDPGLGLRLIYFSYDVKMKEKGDIPEGYSVSREKKERFSLILESASTNQTSMYLCASRDSGHVDEQYFGPGTRLTVT.

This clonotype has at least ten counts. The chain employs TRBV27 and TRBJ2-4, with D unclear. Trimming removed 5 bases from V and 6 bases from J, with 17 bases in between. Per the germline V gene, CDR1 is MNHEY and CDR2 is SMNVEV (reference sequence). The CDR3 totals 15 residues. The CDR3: CASSPGPVYRNIQYF. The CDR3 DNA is TGTGCCAGCAGTCCCGGACCCGTATATAGAAACATTCAGTACTTC.

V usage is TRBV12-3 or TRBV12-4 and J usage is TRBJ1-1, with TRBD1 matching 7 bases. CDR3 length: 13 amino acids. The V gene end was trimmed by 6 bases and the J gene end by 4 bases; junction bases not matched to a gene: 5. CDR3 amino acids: CASRDRWFTEAFF. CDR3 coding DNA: TGTGCCAGCAGGGACAGGTGGTTCACTGAAGCTTTCTTT.

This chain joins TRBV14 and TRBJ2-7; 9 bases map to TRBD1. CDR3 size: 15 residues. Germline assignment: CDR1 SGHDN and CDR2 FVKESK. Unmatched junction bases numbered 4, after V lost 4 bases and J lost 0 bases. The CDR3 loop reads CASSPGQGLSYEQYF. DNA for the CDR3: TGTGCCAGCAGCCCGGGACAGGGACTCTCCTACGAGCAGTACTTC.

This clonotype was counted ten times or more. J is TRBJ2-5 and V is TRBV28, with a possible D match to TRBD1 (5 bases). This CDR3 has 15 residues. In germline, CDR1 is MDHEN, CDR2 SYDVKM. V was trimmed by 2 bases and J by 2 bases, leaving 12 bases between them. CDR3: CASSLDRTVQETQYF. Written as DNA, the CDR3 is TGTGCCAGCAGTTTAGACAGAACTGTTCAAGAGACCCAGTACTTC.

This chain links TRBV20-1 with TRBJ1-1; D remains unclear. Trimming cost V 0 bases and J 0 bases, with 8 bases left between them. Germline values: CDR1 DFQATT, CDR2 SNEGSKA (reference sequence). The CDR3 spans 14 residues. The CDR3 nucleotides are TGCAGTGCTAGAGATAGACCTTTGAACACTGAAGCTTTCTTT. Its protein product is CSARDRPLNTEAFF.

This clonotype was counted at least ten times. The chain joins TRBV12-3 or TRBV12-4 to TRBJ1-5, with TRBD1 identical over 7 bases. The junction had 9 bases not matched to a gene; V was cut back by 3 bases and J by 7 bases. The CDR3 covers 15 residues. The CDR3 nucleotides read TGTGCCAGCAGTTTGGTCTCCCACAGGGGACAGCCCCAGCATTTT. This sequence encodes CASSLVSHRGQPQHF.

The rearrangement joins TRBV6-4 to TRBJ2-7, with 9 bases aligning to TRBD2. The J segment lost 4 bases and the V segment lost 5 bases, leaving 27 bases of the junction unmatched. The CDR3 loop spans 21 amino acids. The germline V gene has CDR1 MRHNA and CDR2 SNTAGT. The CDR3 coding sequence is TGTGCCAGCAGTACACGGGGGGGCCGGGCTAGCGGGACCCGGGGCGGGTACGAGCAGTACTTC. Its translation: CASSTRGGRASGTRGGYEQYF.

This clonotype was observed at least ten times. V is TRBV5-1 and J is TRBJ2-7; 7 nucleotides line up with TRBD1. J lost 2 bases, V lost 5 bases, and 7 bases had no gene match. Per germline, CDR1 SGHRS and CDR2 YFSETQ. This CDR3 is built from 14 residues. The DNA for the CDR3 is TGCGCCAGCAGACCCCAGGGGGTGACCTACGAGCAGTACTTC. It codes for CASRPQGVTYEQYF.

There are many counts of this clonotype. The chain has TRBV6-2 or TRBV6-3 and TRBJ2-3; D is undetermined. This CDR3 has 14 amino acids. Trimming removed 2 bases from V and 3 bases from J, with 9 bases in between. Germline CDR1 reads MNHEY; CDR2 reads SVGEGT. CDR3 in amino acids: CASSYLGRTDTQYF. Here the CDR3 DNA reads TGTGCCAGCAGTTACCTCGGAAGGACAGATACGCAGTATTTT.

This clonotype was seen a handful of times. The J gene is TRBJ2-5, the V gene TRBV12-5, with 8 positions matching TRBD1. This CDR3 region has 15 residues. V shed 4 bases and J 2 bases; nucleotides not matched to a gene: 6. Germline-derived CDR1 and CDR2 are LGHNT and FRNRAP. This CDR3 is CASGSPQGVQETQYF. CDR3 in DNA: TGTGCTAGTGGTTCACCACAGGGGGTACAAGAGACCCAGTACTTC.

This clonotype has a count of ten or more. This CDR3 reads CASSQASGGYGYTF. Written as DNA, the CDR3 is TGTGCCAGCAGCCAAGCCTCAGGGGGCTATGGCTACACCTTC. The chain has TRBV4-2 and TRBJ1-2; 7 bases line up with TRBD1. Germline CDR1 is LGHNA and CDR2 is YNFKEQ. With V trimmed by 1 base and J by 4 bases, 3 bases remained unmatched. The length of the CDR3 is 14 residues.

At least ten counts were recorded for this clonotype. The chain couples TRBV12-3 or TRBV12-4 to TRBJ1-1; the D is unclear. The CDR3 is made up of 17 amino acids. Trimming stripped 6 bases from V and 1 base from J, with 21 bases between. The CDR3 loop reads CASSRTPLGSGNTEAFF. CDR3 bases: TGTGCCAGCAGCCGTACGCCCCTAGGGAGTGGGAACACTGAAGCTTTCTTT.

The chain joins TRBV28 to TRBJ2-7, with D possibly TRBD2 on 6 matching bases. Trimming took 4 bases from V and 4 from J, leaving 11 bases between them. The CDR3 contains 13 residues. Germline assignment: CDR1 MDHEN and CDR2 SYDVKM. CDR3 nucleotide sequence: TGTGCCAGCAGTTCGGGACTCTTATACGAGCAGTACTTC. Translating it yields CASSSGLLYEQYF.

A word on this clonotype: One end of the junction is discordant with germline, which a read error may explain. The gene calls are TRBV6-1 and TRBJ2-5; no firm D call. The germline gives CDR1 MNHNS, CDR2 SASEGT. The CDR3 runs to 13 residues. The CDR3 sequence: CASIHPYQETRYF. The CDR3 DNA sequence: TGTGCCAGCATTCACCCGTACCAAGAGACCCGGTACTTC.